Below, one T cell receptor (beta chain) is given with its context. J gave up 4 bases and V 7 bases, and 8 bases lay outside the gene matches. Germline CDR1 reads LNHDA; CDR2 reads SQIVND (reference sequence). The length of the CDR3 is 15 residues. These data come from a study of blood T cell repertoires in COVID-19. At the level of the study: Samples of COVID-19 (acute and convalescent) were obtained from the United States, Italy and Spain. From T cells, B-cell-depleted T cells, or PBMCs came the material, which was cDNA or gDNA.

In the original processing: Using reference gene primer amplification, nucleated cell counts were estimated. TCRdb keeps only in-frame clones here, not all; method: immunoSEQ multiplex PCR. The DNA was the basis for D and trimming; V, J and clone size are from that table. Among approximately 290,000 clones, roughly 90% were seen once, and the ten largest hold about 12%. The origin of this receptor is a woman aged 60-75 years with acute or convalescent COVID-19. The V and J genes are TRBV19 and TRBJ2-1, with 9 bases aligning to TRBD1. Source material: peripheral blood. The CDR3 nucleotides are TGTGCCAGTACCCTGACAGGGGGAGCGTACAATGAGCAGTTCTTC. Translating gives CASTLTGGAYNEQFF. The full variable domain, in which reference TRBV19 and TRBJ2-1 provide the parts outside the CDR3, is DGGITQSPKYLFRKEGQNVTLSCEQNLNHDAMYWYRQDPGQGLRLIYYSQIVNDFQKGDIAEGYSVSREKKESFPLTVTSAQKNPTAFYLCASTLTGGAYNEQFFGPGTRLTVL.